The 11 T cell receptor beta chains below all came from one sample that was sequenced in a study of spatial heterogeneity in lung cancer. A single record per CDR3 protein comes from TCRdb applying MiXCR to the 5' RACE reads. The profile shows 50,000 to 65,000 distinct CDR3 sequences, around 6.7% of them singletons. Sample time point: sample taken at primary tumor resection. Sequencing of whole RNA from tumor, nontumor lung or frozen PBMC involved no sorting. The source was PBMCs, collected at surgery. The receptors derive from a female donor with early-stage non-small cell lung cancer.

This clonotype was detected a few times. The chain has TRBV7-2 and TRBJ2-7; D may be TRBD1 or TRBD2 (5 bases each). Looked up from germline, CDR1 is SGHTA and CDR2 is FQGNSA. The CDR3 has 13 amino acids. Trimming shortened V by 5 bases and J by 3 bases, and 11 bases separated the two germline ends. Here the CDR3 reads CASSPRDGYEQYF. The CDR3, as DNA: TGTGCCAGCAGCCCCCGGGACGGCTACGAGCAGTACTTC.

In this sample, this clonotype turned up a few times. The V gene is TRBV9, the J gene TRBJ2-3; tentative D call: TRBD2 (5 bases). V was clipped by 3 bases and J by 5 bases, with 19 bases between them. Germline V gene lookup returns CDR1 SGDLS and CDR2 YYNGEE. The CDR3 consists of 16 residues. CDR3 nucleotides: TGTGCCAGCAGCGGGTCCAGGAGGTTGAGGGAAGATACGCAGTATTTT. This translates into CASSGSRRLREDTQYF.

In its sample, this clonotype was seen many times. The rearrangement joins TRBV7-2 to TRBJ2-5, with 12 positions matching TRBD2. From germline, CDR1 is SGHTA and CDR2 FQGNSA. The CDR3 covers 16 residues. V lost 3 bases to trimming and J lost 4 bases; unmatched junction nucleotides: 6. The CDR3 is CASSLWGLAGGETQYF. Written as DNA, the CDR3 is TGTGCCAGCAGCTTGTGGGGACTAGCGGGCGGAGAGACCCAGTACTTC.

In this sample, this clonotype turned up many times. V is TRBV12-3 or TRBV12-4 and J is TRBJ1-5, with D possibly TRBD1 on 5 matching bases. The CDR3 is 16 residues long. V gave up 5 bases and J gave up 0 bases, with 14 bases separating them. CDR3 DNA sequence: TGTGCCAGCAGTAACACAGGTGGCTATAGCAATCAGCCCCAGCATTTT. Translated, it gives CASSNTGGYSNQPQHF.

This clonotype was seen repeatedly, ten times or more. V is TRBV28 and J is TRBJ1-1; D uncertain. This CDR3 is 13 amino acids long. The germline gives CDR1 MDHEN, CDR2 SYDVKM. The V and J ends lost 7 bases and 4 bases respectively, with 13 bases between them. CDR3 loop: CASTQMRITEAFF. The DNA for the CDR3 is TGTGCCAGCACCCAGATGAGGATCACTGAAGCTTTCTTT.

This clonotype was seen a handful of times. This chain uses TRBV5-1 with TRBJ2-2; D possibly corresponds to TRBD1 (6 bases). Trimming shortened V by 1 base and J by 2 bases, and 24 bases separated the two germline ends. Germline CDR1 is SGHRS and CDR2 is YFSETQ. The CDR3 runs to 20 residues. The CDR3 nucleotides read TGCGCCAGCAGCTTGTCGGGTGCAGGGGCCGGAAACTATAACACCGGGGAGCTGTTTTTT. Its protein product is CASSLSGAGAGNYNTGELFF.

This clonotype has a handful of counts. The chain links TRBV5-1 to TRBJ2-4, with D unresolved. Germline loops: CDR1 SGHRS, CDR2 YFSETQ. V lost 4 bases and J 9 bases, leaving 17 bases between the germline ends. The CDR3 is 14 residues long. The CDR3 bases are TGCGCCAGCAGCCCGGACGCGTTAATTGGCATTCAGTACTTC. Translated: CASSPDALIGIQYF.

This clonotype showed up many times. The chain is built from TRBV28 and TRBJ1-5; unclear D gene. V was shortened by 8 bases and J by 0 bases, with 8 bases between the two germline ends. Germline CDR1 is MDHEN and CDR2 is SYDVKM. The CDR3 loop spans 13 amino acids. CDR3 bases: TGTGCCAGCGCCCTGGATAGCAATCAGCCCCAGCATTTT. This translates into CASALDSNQPQHF.

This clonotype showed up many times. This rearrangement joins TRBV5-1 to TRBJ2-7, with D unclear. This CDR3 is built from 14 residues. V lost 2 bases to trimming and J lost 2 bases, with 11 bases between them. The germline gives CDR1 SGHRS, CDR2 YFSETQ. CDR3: CASSFRQAAYEQYF. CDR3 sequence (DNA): TGCGCCAGCAGCTTTCGGCAGGCTGCCTACGAGCAGTACTTC. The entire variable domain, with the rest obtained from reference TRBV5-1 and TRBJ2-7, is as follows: KAGVTQTPRYLIKTRGQQVTLSCSPISGHRSVSWYQQTPGQGLQFLFEYFSETQRNKGNFPGRFSGRQFSNSRSEMNVSTLELGDSALYLCASSFRQAAYEQYFGPGTRLTVT.

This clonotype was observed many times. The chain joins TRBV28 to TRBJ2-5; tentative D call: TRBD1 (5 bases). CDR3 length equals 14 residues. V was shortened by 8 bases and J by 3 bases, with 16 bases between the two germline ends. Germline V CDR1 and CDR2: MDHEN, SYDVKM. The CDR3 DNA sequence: TGTGCCAGCTGGCCAGGGCCAGAAGAAGAGACCCAGTACTTC. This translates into CASWPGPEEETQYF.

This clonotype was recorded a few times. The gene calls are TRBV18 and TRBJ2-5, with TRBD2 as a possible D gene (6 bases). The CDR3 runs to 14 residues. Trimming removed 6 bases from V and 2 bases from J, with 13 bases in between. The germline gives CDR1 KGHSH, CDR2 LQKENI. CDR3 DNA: TGTGCCAGCTCCACCACGGGAGCGCAAGAGACCCAGTACTTC. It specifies CASSTTGAQETQYF.